The 9 T cell receptor beta chains given below trace back to one sample, sequenced in a study of blood T cell repertoires in COVID-19. Clones were read by immunoSEQ multiplex PCR, and TCRdb kept only the in-frame ones, dropping some. The sample has 23,000 or so clones; roughly 84% are singletons. Material for sequencing was peripheral blood. The receptors were gathered from a man aged 45-65 years with active COVID-19.

The chain carries TRBV28 and TRBJ1-2, with unresolved D. This CDR3 has 12 amino acids. V lost 7 bases to trimming and J lost 4 bases, with 10 bases between them. Looked up from germline, CDR1 is MDHEN and CDR2 is SYDVKM. This chain's CDR3 is CASNSRGYGYTF. The CDR3 DNA sequence: TGTGCCAGCAACTCCAGAGGCTATGGCTACACCTTC.

The chain is built from TRBV3-1 (or the pseudogene TRBV3-2) and TRBJ1-6; 7 bases match TRBD1. Unmatched junction bases numbered 3, after V lost 0 bases and J lost 10 bases. The CDR3 is 14 residues long. Germline V lookup: CDR1 LGHDT, CDR2 YNNKEL (reference sequence). For the CDR3, the DNA is TGTGCCAGCAGCCAAGACCCGGGACAGTCACCCCTCCACTTT. Its translation is CASSQDPGQSPLHF.

Here the CDR3 DNA reads TGTGCCAGCAGTCTCGTGACAGGGTCGGGAGGCTACACCTTC. Its protein is CASSLVTGSGGYTF. This chain uses TRBV27 with TRBJ1-2; 7 bases align to TRBD1. Germline assignment: CDR1 MNHEY and CDR2 SMNVEV (reference sequence). This CDR3 is 14 amino acids long. V shed 5 bases and J 8 bases; nucleotides not matched to a gene: 11.

This clone was seen more than once but under ten times. The chain has TRBV4-3 and TRBJ1-3; tentative D call: TRBD1 (5 bases). V shed 0 bases and J shed 5 bases, with 11 bases lying between them. The CDR3 is 15 amino acids. CDR1 and CDR2 (germline): LGHNA, YSLEER. The CDR3 loop is CASSQDQAGRNTIYF. DNA for the CDR3: TGCGCCAGCAGCCAAGATCAGGCAGGGAGAAACACCATATATTTT.

This rearrangement joins TRBV24-1 to TRBJ2-7; TRBD2 is a possible D gene (5 bases). Trimming removed 0 bases at V and 3 bases at J, with 20 bases between. From germline, CDR1 is KGHDR and CDR2 SFDVKD. CDR3 length: 18 residues. CDR3 coding DNA: TGTGCCACCAGTGATTTGCGGGTCAGCGGTTCAGAGGTCTACGAGCAGTACGTC. This sequence encodes CATSDLRVSGSEVYEQYV.

This chain uses TRBV7-6 with TRBJ2-5, with 7 bases fitting TRBD2. The CDR3 is 15 residues long. Germline V gene lookup returns CDR1 SGHVS and CDR2 FNYEAQ. V shed 5 bases and J 7 bases; nucleotides not matched to a gene: 13. The CDR3 region is CASSATAAGDGTQYF. The CDR3 DNA reads TGTGCCAGCAGCGCTACCGCCGCGGGGGACGGGACCCAGTACTTC.

This clone was recorded a few times. J is TRBJ1-5 and V is TRBV7-8; no clear D. The ends were cut back, 1 base at V and 3 bases at J, with 7 bases in the middle. The CDR3 covers 14 residues. Germline CDR1 and CDR2: SGHVS and FQNEAQ. The CDR3 nucleotides are TGTGCCAGCAGCTTAGGGGAGCACAATCAGCCCCAGCATTTT. Protein: CASSLGEHNQPQHF.

The chain carries TRBV11-3 and TRBJ1-2; D remains ambiguous. V dropped 8 bases and J dropped 0 bases, with 10 bases sitting between them. The CDR3 totals 13 residues. CDR1 and CDR2 (germline): SGHNT, YENEEA. Here the CDR3 DNA reads TGTGCCAGCTCGCCACAGACTAACTATGGCTACACCTTC. Its protein is CASSPQTNYGYTF.

This chain links TRBV6-1 with TRBJ2-7; 11 bases are a match to TRBD2. The ends lost 2 bases at V and 0 bases at J; junction bases unmatched: 0. CDR1 MNHNS and CDR2 SASEGT come from the germline V gene. The CDR3 is 15 amino acids. CDR3 in amino acids: CASSELAGGSYEQYF. In DNA form, the CDR3 reads TGTGCCAGCAGTGAACTAGCGGGGGGCTCCTACGAGCAGTACTTC.